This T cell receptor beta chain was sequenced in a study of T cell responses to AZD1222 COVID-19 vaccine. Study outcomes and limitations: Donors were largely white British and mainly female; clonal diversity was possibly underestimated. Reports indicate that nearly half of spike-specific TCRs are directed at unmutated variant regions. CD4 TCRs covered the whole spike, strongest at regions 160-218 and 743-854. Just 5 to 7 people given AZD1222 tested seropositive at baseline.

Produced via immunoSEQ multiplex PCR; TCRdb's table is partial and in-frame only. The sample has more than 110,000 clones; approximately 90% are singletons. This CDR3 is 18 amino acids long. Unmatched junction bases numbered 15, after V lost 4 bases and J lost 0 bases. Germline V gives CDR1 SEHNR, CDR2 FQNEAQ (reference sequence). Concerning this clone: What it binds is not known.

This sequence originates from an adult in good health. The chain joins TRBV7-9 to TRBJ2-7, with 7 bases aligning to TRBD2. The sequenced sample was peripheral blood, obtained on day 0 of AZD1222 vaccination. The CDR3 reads CASSSPGSLTGGSYEQYF. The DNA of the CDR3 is TGTGCCAGCAGCTCCCCGGGCAGCCTCACGGGAGGCTCCTACGAGCAGTACTTC.